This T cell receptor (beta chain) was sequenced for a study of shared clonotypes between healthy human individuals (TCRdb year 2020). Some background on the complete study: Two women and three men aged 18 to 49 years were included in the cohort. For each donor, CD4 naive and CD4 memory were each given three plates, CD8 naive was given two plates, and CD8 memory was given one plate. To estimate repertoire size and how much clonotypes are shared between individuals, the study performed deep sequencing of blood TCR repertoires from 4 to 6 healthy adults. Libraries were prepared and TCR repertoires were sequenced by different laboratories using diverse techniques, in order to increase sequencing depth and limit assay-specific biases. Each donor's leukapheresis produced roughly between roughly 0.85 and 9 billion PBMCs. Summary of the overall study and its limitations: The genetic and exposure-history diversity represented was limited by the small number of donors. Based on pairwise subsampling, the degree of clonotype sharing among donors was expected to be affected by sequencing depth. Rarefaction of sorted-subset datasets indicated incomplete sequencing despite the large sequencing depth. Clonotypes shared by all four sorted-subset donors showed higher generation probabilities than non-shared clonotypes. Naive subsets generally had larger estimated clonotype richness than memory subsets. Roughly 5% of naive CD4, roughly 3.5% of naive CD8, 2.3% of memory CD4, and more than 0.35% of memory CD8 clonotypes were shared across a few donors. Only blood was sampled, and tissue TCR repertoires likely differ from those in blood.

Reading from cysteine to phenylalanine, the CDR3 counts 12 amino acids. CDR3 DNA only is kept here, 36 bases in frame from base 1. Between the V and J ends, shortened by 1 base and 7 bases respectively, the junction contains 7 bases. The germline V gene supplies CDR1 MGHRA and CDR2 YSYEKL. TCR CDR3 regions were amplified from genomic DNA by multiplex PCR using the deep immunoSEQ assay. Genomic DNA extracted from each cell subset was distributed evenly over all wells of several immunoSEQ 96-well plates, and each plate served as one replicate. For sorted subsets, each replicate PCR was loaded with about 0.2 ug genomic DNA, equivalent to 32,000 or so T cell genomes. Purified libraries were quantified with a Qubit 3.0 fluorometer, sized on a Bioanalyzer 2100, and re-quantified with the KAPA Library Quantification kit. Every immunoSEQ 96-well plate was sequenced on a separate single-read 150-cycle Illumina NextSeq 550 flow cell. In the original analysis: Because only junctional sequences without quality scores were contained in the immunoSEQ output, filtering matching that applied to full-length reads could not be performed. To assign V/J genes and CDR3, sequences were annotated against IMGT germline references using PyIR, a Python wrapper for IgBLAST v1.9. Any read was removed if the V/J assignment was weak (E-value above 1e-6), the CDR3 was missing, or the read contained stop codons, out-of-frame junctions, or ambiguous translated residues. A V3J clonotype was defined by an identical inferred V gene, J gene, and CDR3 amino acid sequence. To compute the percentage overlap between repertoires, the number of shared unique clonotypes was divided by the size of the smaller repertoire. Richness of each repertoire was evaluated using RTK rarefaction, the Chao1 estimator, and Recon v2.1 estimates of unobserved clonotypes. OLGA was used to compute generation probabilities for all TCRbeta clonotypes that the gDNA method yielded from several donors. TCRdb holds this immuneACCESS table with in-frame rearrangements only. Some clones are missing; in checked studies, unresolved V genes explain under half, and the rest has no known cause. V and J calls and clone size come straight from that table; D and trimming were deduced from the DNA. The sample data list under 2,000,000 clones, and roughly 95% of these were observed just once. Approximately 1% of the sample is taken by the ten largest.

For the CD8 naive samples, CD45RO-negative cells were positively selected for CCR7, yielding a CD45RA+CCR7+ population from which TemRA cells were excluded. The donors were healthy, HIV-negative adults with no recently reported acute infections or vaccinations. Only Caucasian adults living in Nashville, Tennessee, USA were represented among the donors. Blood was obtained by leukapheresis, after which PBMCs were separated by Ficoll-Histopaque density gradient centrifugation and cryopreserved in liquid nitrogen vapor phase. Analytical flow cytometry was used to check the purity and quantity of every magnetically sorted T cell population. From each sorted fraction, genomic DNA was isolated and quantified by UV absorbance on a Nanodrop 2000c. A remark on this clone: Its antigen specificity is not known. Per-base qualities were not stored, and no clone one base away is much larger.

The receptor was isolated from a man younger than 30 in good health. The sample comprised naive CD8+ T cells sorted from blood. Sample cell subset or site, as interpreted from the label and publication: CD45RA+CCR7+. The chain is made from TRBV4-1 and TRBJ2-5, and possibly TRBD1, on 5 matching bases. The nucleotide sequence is TGCGCCAGCAGCCAAGGGGGCGGGACCCAGTACTTC. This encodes CASSQGGGTQYF.